This TCR beta chain is drawn from a study of yellow fever vaccine responses in identical twins. The V end lost 3 bases, the J end lost 4 bases, and 8 bases lay between the germline ends. Looked up from germline, CDR1 is KGHDR and CDR2 is SFDVKD. This CDR3 is built from 13 residues. Findings and caveats of the study: Reported findings indicate that twins' vaccine T cell responses seemed partially convergent, partially personalized.

One entry per CDR3 protein results from TCRdb running MiXCR on the RT-PCR reads. The sample includes 18,000 or so distinct CDR3 sequences, roughly two thirds seen only once; the top ten take more than 7.5%. As regards this clonotype: The antigen is not known.

The V call is TRBV24-1, the J call TRBJ1-1; D is uncertain. The material was T cells from blood (PBMCs), unsorted or a sorted subset (not recorded which), obtained before or after yellow fever vaccination (not recorded which). The clonotype was recovered from a young woman who received the yellow fever vaccine. Here the CDR3 DNA reads TGTGCCACCAGTGATGGGCCGGTCACTGAAGCTTTCTTT. Translation gives CATSDGPVTEAFF.